The 3 T cell receptor beta chains presented below share a single source sample, sequenced in a study of response to subunit inactivated influenza vaccine. TCRdb recomputed calls from the RT-PCR reads with MiXCR, one row per CDR3 protein. The sample lists roughly 700,000 distinct CDR3 sequences, about 15% seen once, with 5.5% to 7% in the top ten. The sample in question was PBMCs from blood, obtained 14 to 15 days before vaccination. The receptors were gathered from a man aged 45 to 65 who received an inactivated influenza vaccine.

The chain is built from TRBV5-1 and TRBJ2-5; 13 positions agree with TRBD2. CDR3 size: 16 residues. CDR1 is SGHRS, CDR2 YFSETQ, per germline. The J segment lost 4 bases and the V segment lost 3 bases, leaving 6 bases of the junction unmatched. CDR3 amino acids: CASSSGTSGARETQYF. The CDR3 region has the DNA TGCGCCAGCAGCTCAGGGACTAGCGGGGCCAGAGAGACCCAGTACTTC.

V and J are TRBV6-2 or TRBV6-3 and TRBJ2-2; TRBD2 matches at 11 bases. The germline gives CDR1 MNHEY, CDR2 SVGEGT. The CDR3 length is 18 residues. The J segment lost 3 bases and the V segment lost 4 bases, leaving 10 bases of the junction unmatched. The CDR3: CASSWVAGGPKDTGELFF. The CDR3 region has the DNA TGTGCCAGCAGTTGGGTAGCGGGGGGGCCTAAGGACACCGGGGAGCTGTTTTTT.

V is TRBV29-1 and J is TRBJ2-5; D is perhaps TRBD1 (6 bases). Looked up from germline, CDR1 is SQVTM and CDR2 is ANQGSEA. V gave up 7 bases and J gave up 2 bases, with 14 bases separating them. CDR3 size: 13 residues. The DNA for the CDR3 is TGCAGCGGACGGGACACCCCACAAGAGACCCAGTACTTC. Its protein product is CSGRDTPQETQYF.